This T cell receptor beta chain was recovered during a study of CDR3 diversity in severe acne. TCRdb used MiXCR to reprocess the PCR reads, holding one entry per CDR3 protein. This table holds about 86,000 distinct CDR3 sequences, under 65% found once. The CDR3 loop spans 17 amino acids. Germline V lookup: CDR1 LNHDA, CDR2 SQIVND (reference sequence). The ends were cut back, 3 bases at V and 6 bases at J, with 21 bases in the middle. The V gene is TRBV19, the J gene TRBJ2-1, with TRBD2 as a possible D gene (5 bases). What was sequenced was blood. The receptor was isolated from a male donor in good health, without acne. This CDR3 is CASSIYREAEAFNEQFF. CDR3 coding DNA: TGTGCCAGTAGTATCTATCGGGAAGCTGAAGCTTTCAATGAGCAGTTCTTC.